This passage covers 25 T cell receptor beta chains from one sample sequenced in a study of blood T cell repertoires in COVID-19. Sequencing used immunoSEQ multiplex PCR; TCRdb keeps in-frame clones, though not all of them. This sample has about 52,000 clones, with 75% to 90% found just once. The sample taken for sequencing was peripheral blood. These receptors were collected from a human donor in a cohort sampled during active COVID-19.

The rearrangement uses TRBV5-1 and TRBJ1-1; D might be TRBD1 (5 bases). Germline V gives CDR1 SGHRS, CDR2 YFSETQ. Trimming left V 4 bases short and J 5 bases short, with 15 bases between. This CDR3 region has 14 residues. For the CDR3, the DNA is TGCGCCAGCAGCACGCAGGGTGTGGGGACTGAAGCTTTCTTT. Encoded protein: CASSTQGVGTEAFF.

This clone counts as medium-sized. The chain couples TRBV11-2 to TRBJ2-1, with unresolved D. Trimming took off 2 bases at V and 7 bases at J, with 3 bases between the two ends. Germline lookup yields CDR1 SGHAT and CDR2 FQNNGV. The CDR3 extends over 11 amino acids. CDR3 amino acids: CASSLRNEQFF. The CDR3 DNA sequence: TGTGCCAGCAGCTTACGGAATGAGCAGTTCTTC.

This chain uses TRBV7-9 with TRBJ1-1; D is undetermined. Trimming pared 2 bases from V and 2 bases from J, leaving 9 bases between. The germline V gene encodes CDR1 SEHNR and CDR2 FQNEAQ (reference sequence). The CDR3 totals 14 residues. CDR3 in amino acids: CASSLRQTNTEAFF. The CDR3 DNA reads as TGTGCCAGCAGCTTAAGACAAACTAACACTGAAGCTTTCTTT.

This chain uses TRBV11-2 with TRBJ1-2; tentatively, D is TRBD1 (6 bases). V lost 5 bases, J lost 2 bases, and 15 bases lay in between. Germline V gene data show CDR1 as SGHAT and CDR2 as FQNNGV. CDR3 size: 15 residues. Here the CDR3 DNA reads TGTGCCAGCAGCCAGTGGGGGGGCGCGAACTATGGCTACACCTTC. Amino acids: CASSQWGGANYGYTF.

The chain is built from TRBV7-9 and TRBJ1-1; D perhaps matches TRBD1 (5 bases). Germline loops: CDR1 SEHNR, CDR2 FQNEAQ (reference sequence). Deletions cut 3 bases from V and 1 base from J, with 6 bases between. There are 13 residues in the CDR3. The CDR3 sequence is CASSFQGNTEAFF. CDR3 nucleotide sequence: TGTGCCAGCAGCTTCCAGGGGAACACTGAAGCTTTCTTT.

Turning to this clone: The junction differs from germline at one of its ends, possibly a read error. The chain uses TRBV2 and TRBJ2-5, with D possibly matching TRBD1 (6 bases). CDR3 length: 14 residues. CDR1 and CDR2 from the germline V gene are SNHLY and FYNNEI. The CDR3 loop is CASSEGTGQGTQYF. The DNA of the CDR3 is TGTGCCAGCAGTGAAGGAACAGGGCAAGGGACCCAGTACTTC.

The chain has TRBV2 and TRBJ1-5, with 7 bases that match TRBD1. CDR1 SNHLY and CDR2 FYNNEI come from the germline V gene. V was pared by 7 bases and J by 0 bases, with 6 bases of the junction left unmatched. The CDR3 totals 15 residues. CDR3 region: CASNLQGYSNQPQHF. In DNA, the CDR3 is TGTGCCAGCAACTTACAGGGGTATAGCAATCAGCCCCAGCATTTT.

This chain joins TRBV15 and TRBJ1-4; TRBD1 matches at 8 bases. In germline, CDR1 is LNHNV, CDR2 YYDKDF (reference sequence). V lost 1 base, J lost 7 bases, and 8 bases stayed unmatched. This CDR3 is 16 amino acids long. CDR3 region: CATSRGLGTGAEKLFF. As DNA, the CDR3 is TGTGCCACCAGCAGAGGTCTCGGGACAGGAGCTGAAAAACTGTTTTTT. The whole variable domain, remainder taken from reference TRBV15 and TRBJ1-4, is DAMVIQNPRYQVTQFGKPVTLSCSQTLNHNVMYWYQQKSSQAPKLLFHYYDKDFNNEADTPDNFQSRRPNTSFCFLDIRSPGLGDTAMYLCATSRGLGTGAEKLFFGSGTQLSVL.

This chain connects TRBV7-2 to TRBJ2-1; TRBD2 matches 10 bases. The J segment lost 2 bases and the V segment lost 2 bases, leaving 6 bases of the junction unmatched. The CDR3 runs to 17 residues. Germline lookup yields CDR1 SGHTA and CDR2 FQGNSA. This chain's CDR3 is CASSLSRTSGAYNEQFF. CDR3 coding DNA: TGTGCCAGCAGCTTATCTCGGACTAGCGGAGCCTACAATGAGCAGTTCTTC.

The chain uses TRBV6-5 and TRBJ2-7; D unclear. Germline V gene lookup returns CDR1 MNHEY and CDR2 SVGAGI. The CDR3 has 11 residues. V gave up 4 bases and J gave up 3 bases, with 4 bases separating them. CDR3 region: CASSSIYEQYF. The CDR3 DNA is TGTGCCAGCAGTTCTATCTACGAGCAGTACTTC.

V usage is TRBV20-1 and J usage is TRBJ1-1; no clear D. The V gene lost 3 bases and the J gene lost 8 bases, with 13 bases spanning the gap. The CDR3 runs 12 residues. Germline CDR1 and CDR2: DFQATT and SNEGSKA (reference sequence). CDR3 coding DNA: TGCAGTGCTAGTATTGAGGCTGTGGAAGCTTTCTTT. As protein: CSASIEAVEAFF.

J is TRBJ1-5 and V is TRBV28, with D possibly being TRBD1 (6 bases). The CDR3 has 13 amino acids. V lost 5 bases and J 9 bases, leaving 14 bases between the germline ends. The germline V gene encodes CDR1 MDHEN and CDR2 SYDVKM. The CDR3 reads CASSTPGERPQHF. The CDR3 DNA is TGTGCCAGCAGTACCCCAGGGGAACGGCCCCAGCATTTT.

The chain has TRBV15 and TRBJ2-7, with 13 positions matching TRBD2. V shed 2 bases, J shed 6 bases, and the junction held 10 bases outside the gene matches. This CDR3 contains 17 residues. From germline, CDR1 is LNHNV and CDR2 YYDKDF (reference sequence). The CDR3 DNA sequence: TGTGCCACCAGCAGACCGGGACTAGCGGGACTTGTGGTCGAGCAGTACTTC. Encoded protein: CATSRPGLAGLVVEQYF.

V gene TRBV5-1 combines with J gene TRBJ2-1; TRBD2 matches 12 bases. CDR3 size: 16 residues. Trimming removed 5 bases from V and 8 bases from J; junction bases left unmatched: 11. The germline gives CDR1 SGHRS, CDR2 YFSETQ. The CDR3 protein is CASRGVLTSGGDEQFF. In DNA form, the CDR3 reads TGCGCCAGCAGAGGAGTCCTGACTAGCGGGGGCGATGAGCAGTTCTTC.

The rearrangement uses TRBV5-1 and TRBJ1-4; TRBD1 agrees at 8 bases. From germline, CDR1 is SGHRS and CDR2 YFSETQ. CDR3 size: 16 residues. The ends lost 0 bases at V and 5 bases at J; junction bases unmatched: 6. CDR3 sequence (DNA): TGCGCCAGCAGCTTGGGGACAGGGAGGGGAAATGAAAAACTGTTTTTT. Amino acid sequence: CASSLGTGRGNEKLFF.

The chain couples TRBV11-2 to TRBJ2-7; 7 bases map to TRBD1. The V segment lost 0 bases and the J segment 3 bases; nucleotides outside the gene matches: 2. This CDR3 has 14 amino acids. CDR1 and CDR2 (germline): SGHAT, FQNNGV. This chain's CDR3 is CASSLDGTDYEQYF. The DNA of the CDR3 is TGTGCCAGCAGCTTAGATGGGACAGACTACGAGCAGTACTTC.

This clone has just a few counts. The rearrangement uses TRBV5-1 and TRBJ2-2; no definite D call. This CDR3 is 15 amino acids long. Deletions cut 0 bases from V and 1 base from J, with 7 bases between. CDR1 is SGHRS, CDR2 YFSETQ, per germline. This CDR3 reads CASSLGPGNTGELFF. For the CDR3, the DNA is TGCGCCAGCAGCTTGGGTCCGGGGAACACCGGGGAGCTGTTTTTT.

The rearrangement uses TRBV10-2 and TRBJ1-6, with unresolved D. This CDR3 region has 16 residues. Germline V lookup: CDR1 WSHSY, CDR2 SAAADI. Trimming took off 3 bases at V and 0 bases at J, with 9 bases between the two ends. CDR3 nucleotides: TGCGCCAGCAGTGAACGGGATAGCTCCTATAATTCACCCCTCCACTTT. Translation gives CASSERDSSYNSPLHF.

The rearrangement joins TRBV6-5 to TRBJ2-7; 9 positions match TRBD1. Germline V gene sequence: CDR1 MNHEY, CDR2 SVGAGI. V shed 6 bases, J shed 1 base, and the junction held 4 bases outside the gene matches. CDR3 size: 14 residues. This CDR3 is CASRGQGWSYEQYF. DNA of the CDR3: TGTGCCAGCAGGGGACAGGGATGGTCCTACGAGCAGTACTTC.

The rearrangement links TRBV18 to TRBJ1-1; possible D gene TRBD1, 6 bases. Trimming took 2 bases from V and 1 from J, leaving 11 bases between them. The CDR3 runs 15 residues. Germline CDR1 reads KGHSH; CDR2 reads LQKENI. The CDR3 reads CASSPLPGQNTEAFF. CDR3 DNA: TGTGCCAGCTCACCATTGCCGGGACAGAACACTGAAGCTTTCTTT.

This sequence joins TRBV10-3 and TRBJ2-7; 8 bases agree with TRBD2. The germline gives CDR1 ENHRY, CDR2 SYGVKD. The V and J ends lost 7 bases and 5 bases, in that order; junction bases with no gene match: 10. CDR3 length: 14 residues. CDR3 bases: TGTGCCATCAAGCCGGGAGGGCCGATGAACGAGCAGTACTTC. Protein product: CAIKPGGPMNEQYF.

V is TRBV6-5 and J is TRBJ1-1, with D possibly being TRBD1 (5 bases). V lost 0 bases to trimming and J lost 1 base, with 9 bases between them. Looked up from germline, CDR1 is MNHEY and CDR2 is SVGAGI. The CDR3 totals 15 residues. Written as DNA, the CDR3 is TGTGCCAGCAGTTACTCCTGGACACAGAACACTGAAGCTTTCTTT. Residues: CASSYSWTQNTEAFF.

The chain combines TRBV18 with TRBJ1-5; 7 bases agree with TRBD1. The V gene end was trimmed by 2 bases and the J gene end by 5 bases; junction bases not matched to a gene: 3. Germline V gene data show CDR1 as KGHSH and CDR2 as LQKENI. The CDR3 has 14 residues. The DNA for the CDR3 is TGTGCCAGCTCACCAGGACAGGCACATCAGCCCCAGCATTTT. Protein sequence: CASSPGQAHQPQHF. The full variable domain, in which reference TRBV18 and TRBJ1-5 provide the parts outside the CDR3, is NAGVMQNPRHLVRRRGQEARLRCSPMKGHSHVYWYRQLPEEGLKFMVYLQKENIIDESGMPKERFSAEFPKEGPSILRIQQVVRGDSAAYFCASSPGQAHQPQHFGDGTRLSIL.

This clone appeared a few times. The chain carries TRBV2 and TRBJ2-2, with 10 bases that match TRBD1. Trimming removed 6 bases from V and 8 bases from J; junction bases left unmatched: 15. The CDR3 is 17 amino acids. Germline V gene sequence: CDR1 SNHLY, CDR2 FYNNEI. As DNA, the CDR3 is TGTGCCAGCAGAGGGTCCGTCGGGACAGGGGTATCGGGGGAGCTGTTTTTT. It is translated as CASRGSVGTGVSGELFF.

The chain recombines TRBV24-1 with TRBJ2-2, with 9 bases aligning to TRBD1. The CDR3 extends over 16 amino acids. CDR1 is KGHDR and CDR2 is SFDVKD in the germline V gene. With V trimmed by 2 bases and J by 6 bases, 6 bases remained unmatched. The CDR3 region has the DNA TGTGCCACCAGTGATTGGGACAGGGCGGGATCCGGGGAGCTGTTTTTT. Encoded protein: CATSDWDRAGSGELFF.